This T cell receptor beta chain was profiled in a study of human T cells and chemical hapten exposure (dated by TCRdb to the early 2020s). Describing the broader study: For sensitization, 2% DPC in acetone was applied to a 2 cm by 2 cm area of upper inner arm skin. Libraries were pooled for sequencing, and per-sample TCR yields varied mainly because of small differences in library volumes within the pool. Peripheral blood TCR repertoire changes were tracked in vivo in alopecia patients during primary and secondary sensitization to the hapten diphenylcyclopropenone (DPC). Twenty-nine alopecia patients provided blood for TCR sequencing at one to four time points (pre-sensitization, 2, 6 and 24 weeks). Throughout the study period of 20 to 25 weeks, patients also received therapeutic DPC doses to the scalp every week. Patch testing was done on the upper back using Finn chambers containing 0.01% DPC, and results were scored after 6 days according to International Contact Dermatitis Research Group standards. Blood samples were taken from patients before sensitization (week 0) and then at 2, 6 and about 24 weeks after DPC sensitization. The mostly female patient cohort included alopecia areata with under or over 50% scalp involvement, alopecia totalis and alopecia universalis.

Trimming leaves V shorter by 3 bases and J shorter by 5 bases, with the junction holding 2 bases beyond the gene matches. Including the terminal cysteine and phenylalanine, the CDR3 comprises 13 residues. The retained sequence is limited to the CDR3, 39 bases, with the frame set at the first base. Via the germline V gene (reference sequence), CDR1 is DFQATT and CDR2 SNEGSKA. Overall results and qualifications from the work: Alopecia, a presumed autoimmune disease, was present in all patients, so the immune response of the patients might differ from that of healthy individuals. Expanded TCRs formed significantly more large CDR3 similarity clusters than pre-sensitization or healthy control sets, consistent with antigen-driven responses. Repeated subsampling changed both the strength of the expansion versus patch-test correlation and the threshold at which the correlation became significant. No change with DPC sensitization was found in the number of TCRs above 1 in 1000 frequency, and no evidence of global repertoire structure alterations was found. The number of PT1 expanded TCRs positively correlated with patch test score, significant at thresholds 8, 16 and 32 but not 4.

This clonotype has a count of ten or more. This clone's antigen is unknown. No much larger clone exists at a distance of one base, and base qualities are not known. The receptor library was made with RACE. Instrument used: NextSeq 500. Library preparation attached unique molecular identifiers to individual cDNA molecules for quantitative, reproducible TCR counting. From each blood RNA sample, both TCR alpha and TCR beta chains were sequenced. In the source study's methods: A median of around 96,000 TCRs per sample was observed, with a range of about 20,000 to 750,000. V, J and CDR3 annotation of the TCR reads was carried out using the Decombinator software suite. For the PS versus PT1 abundance plots, all samples were subsampled to the same number of TCRs (28,000). Expanded TCRs were defined as absent before sensitization and observed at least eight times at the 2-week time point. The public sequencing data were trimmed at Q25 with fastp and processed into clonotypes with MiXCR by TCRdb, which kept only in-frame beta chains. Rows merge per CDR3 protein into single entries with the most common DNA and genes. The V and J calls reflect TCRdb's pipeline rather than the authors' work. This sample is represented by 180,000 or so distinct CDR3 sequences; more than 12% of them were singletons. Jointly, the top ten make up about 1.7% of the sample.

The intended sense of this specimen's time point label: patch test 1, 2 weeks after DPC sensitization. According to the study, the label for this sample's treatment or condition signals: therapeutic diphenylcyclopropenone sensitization with weekly scalp DPC. Blood at each patch-test visit was drawn before the patch test was applied. Eligible patients were aged 18 to 70, diagnosed with alopecia, deemed suitable for DPC therapy, and excluded if pregnant. Total RNA was extracted from unfractionated whole blood that had been collected in Tempus Blood RNA tubes. The clonotype originates from a woman aged 30 to 39 with alopecia areata. Some clones in this sample may be carry-over from other donors' samples. The sequence joins TRBV20-1 to TRBJ1-1; the central 11 bases match TRBD1. The starting material was whole blood, obtained in connection with sensitization to the hapten diphenylcyclopropenone (DPC). The CDR3 region reads CSARGQGETEAFF. Read as DNA, the sequence is TGCAGTGCTAGGGGACAGGGGGAGACTGAAGCTTTCTTT.